This T cell receptor (beta chain) was sequenced during a study of OX40 agonist ivuxolimab in advanced cancers. Study-level background: The drug used for patients, ivuxolimab, was an agonistic anti-OX40 (CD134) antibody.

With regard to this clone: Its antigen remains unidentified.

Overall study findings and caveats: CD4+ and CD8+ T cells in blood underwent clonal expansion by week 6 at 0.1 to 3.0 mg/kg.

Clones were sequenced by immunoSEQ multiplex PCR, and TCRdb holds only the in-frame ones, with some missing. The table records about 52,000 clones, 75% to 90% of them present only once. CDR1 and CDR2 (germline): SGHRS, YFSETQ. The CDR3 extends over 16 amino acids. Trimming pared 4 bases from V and 0 bases from J, leaving 13 bases between. This receptor was taken from an adult with an advanced solid tumor such as melanoma, head and neck, liver or kidney cancer. V usage is TRBV5-1 and J usage is TRBJ2-2, with D perhaps TRBD1 or TRBD2 (5 bases each). The source was CD4+ or CD8+ T cells sorted from blood, collected in a trial of the OX40 agonist ivuxolimab. The CDR3 reads CASSLAGTANTGELFF. CDR3 bases: TGCGCCAGCAGCCTGGCCGGGACGGCGAACACCGGGGAGCTGTTTTTT.